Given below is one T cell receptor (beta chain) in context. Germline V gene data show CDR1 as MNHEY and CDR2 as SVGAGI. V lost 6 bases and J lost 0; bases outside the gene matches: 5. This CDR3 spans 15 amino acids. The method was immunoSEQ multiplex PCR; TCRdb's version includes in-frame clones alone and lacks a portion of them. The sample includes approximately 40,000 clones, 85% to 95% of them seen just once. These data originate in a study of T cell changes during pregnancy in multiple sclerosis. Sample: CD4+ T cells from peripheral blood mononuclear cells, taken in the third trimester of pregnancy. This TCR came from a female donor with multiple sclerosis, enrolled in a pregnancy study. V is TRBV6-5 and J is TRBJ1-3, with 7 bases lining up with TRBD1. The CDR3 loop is CASSQTGFSGNTIYF. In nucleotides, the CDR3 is TGTGCCAGCAGCCAGACAGGGTTCTCTGGAAACACCATATATTTT.